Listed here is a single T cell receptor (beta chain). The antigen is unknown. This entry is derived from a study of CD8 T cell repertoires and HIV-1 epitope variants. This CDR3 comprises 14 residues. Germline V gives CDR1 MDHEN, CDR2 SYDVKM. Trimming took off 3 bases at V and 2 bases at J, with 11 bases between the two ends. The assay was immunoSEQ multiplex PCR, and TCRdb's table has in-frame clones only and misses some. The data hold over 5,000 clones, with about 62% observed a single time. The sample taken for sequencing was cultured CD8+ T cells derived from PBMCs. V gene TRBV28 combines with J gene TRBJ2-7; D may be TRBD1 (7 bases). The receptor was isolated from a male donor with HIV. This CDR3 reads CASSLGGTAYEQYF. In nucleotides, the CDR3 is TGTGCCAGCAGTTTGGGCGGGACAGCCTACGAGCAGTACTTC.